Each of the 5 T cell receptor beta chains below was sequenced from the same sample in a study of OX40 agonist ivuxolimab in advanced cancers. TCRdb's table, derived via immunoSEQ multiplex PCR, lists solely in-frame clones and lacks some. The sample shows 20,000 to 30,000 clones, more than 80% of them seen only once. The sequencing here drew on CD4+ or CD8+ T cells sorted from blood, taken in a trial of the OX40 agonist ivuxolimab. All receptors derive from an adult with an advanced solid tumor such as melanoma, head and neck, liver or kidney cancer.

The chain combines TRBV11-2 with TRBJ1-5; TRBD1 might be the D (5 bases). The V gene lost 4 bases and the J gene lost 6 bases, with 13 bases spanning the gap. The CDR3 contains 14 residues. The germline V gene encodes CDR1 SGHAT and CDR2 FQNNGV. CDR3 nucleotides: TGTGCCAGCAGCTATTCAGGGAATCGTCAGCCCCAGCATTTT. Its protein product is CASSYSGNRQPQHF. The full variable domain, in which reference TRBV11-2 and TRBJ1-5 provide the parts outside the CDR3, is EAGVAQSPRYKIIEKRQSVAFWCNPISGHATLYWYQQILGQGPKLLIQFQNNGVVDDSQLPKDRFSAERLKGVDSTLKIQPAKLEDSAVYLCASSYSGNRQPQHFGDGTRLSIL.

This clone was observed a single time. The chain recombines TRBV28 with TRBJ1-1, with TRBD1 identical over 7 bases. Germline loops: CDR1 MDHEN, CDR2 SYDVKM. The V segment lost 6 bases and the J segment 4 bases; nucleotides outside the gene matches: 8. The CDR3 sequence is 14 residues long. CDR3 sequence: CASSMTGFGTEAFF. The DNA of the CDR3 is TGTGCCAGCAGCATGACAGGGTTCGGCACTGAAGCTTTCTTT. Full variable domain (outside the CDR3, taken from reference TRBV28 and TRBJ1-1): DVKVTQSSRYLVKRTGEKVFLECVQDMDHENMFWYRQDPGLGLRLIYFSYDVKMKEKGDIPEGYSVSREKKERFSLILESASTNQTSMYLCASSMTGFGTEAFFGQGTRLTVV.

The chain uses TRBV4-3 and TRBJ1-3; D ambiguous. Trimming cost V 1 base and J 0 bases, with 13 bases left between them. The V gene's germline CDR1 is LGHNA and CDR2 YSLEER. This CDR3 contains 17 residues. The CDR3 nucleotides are TGCGCCAGCAGCCAAGGGGCAGGTCCGATCTCTGGAAACACCATATATTTT. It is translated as CASSQGAGPISGNTIYF.

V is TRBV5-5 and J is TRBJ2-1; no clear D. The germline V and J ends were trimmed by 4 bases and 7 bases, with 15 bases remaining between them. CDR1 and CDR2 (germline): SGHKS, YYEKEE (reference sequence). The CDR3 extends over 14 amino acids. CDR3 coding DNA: TGTGCCAGCAGCCTAAGGACCCTAAGTAATGAGCAGTTCTTC. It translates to CASSLRTLSNEQFF.

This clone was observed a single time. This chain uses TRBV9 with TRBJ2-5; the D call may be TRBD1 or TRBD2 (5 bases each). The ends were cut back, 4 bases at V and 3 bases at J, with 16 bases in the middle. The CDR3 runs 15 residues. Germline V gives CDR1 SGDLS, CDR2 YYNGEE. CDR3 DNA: TGTGCCAGCAGCCCGACCGGGACGGATAAAGAGACCCAGTACTTC. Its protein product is CASSPTGTDKETQYF.